This section outlines one T cell receptor (beta chain) sequence together with its context. No antigen is known for it. cDNA libraries for TCR alpha and TCR beta, carrying sample barcodes and UMIs, came from 5'RACE with constant-segment primers. TCRdb itself ran the 5' RACE reads through MiXCR, one entry per CDR3 protein. The sample yields more than 300,000 distinct CDR3 sequences, around 15% seen once. This CDR3 has 13 residues. V was shortened by 2 bases and J by 6 bases, with 7 bases between the two germline ends. Germline-derived CDR1 and CDR2 are LGHNA and YSLEER. This sample was taken from a study of T-cell memory formation after mild COVID-19. The wider study: Clustering of TCRs was largely donor specific.

General study points: Some responding clones appeared in pre-infection memory, suggesting cross-reactive memory joined.

The TCR comes from a man between 18 and 29 years old who had mild COVID-19 (a few samples of this study predate the infection). Cell type and time point are not known. Material: PBMCs or a T cell subset sorted from them (not recorded which). This chain joins TRBV4-3 and TRBJ2-2; D unclear. CDR3 loop: CASSQLRPGELFF. CDR3 DNA: TGCGCCAGCAGCCAATTACGTCCCGGGGAGCTGTTTTTT.